The present entry profiles one T cell receptor beta chain with its context. This specimen belongs to a study of blood T cell repertoires in COVID-19. About the study: PBMCs, B-cell-depleted T cells, or T cells provided the cDNA or gDNA that made up the material.

CDR3 length equals 16 residues. With 4 bases removed from V and 5 bases from J, the gap between germline ends came to 18 bases. Germline V gene sequence: CDR1 LGHDT, CDR2 YNNKEL (reference sequence). In the study's own analysis: Nucleated cell counts were estimated from reference gene primer amplification. Measured with immunoSEQ multiplex PCR; TCRdb has only the in-frame clones, and not every one. V and J calls and clone size are as listed in that table; D and trimming were resolved from the DNA. The table includes 300,000 or so clones, around 86% detected once. This sequence originates from a man in his fifties or sixties with active or convalescent COVID-19. The chain uses TRBV3-1 (or the pseudogene TRBV3-2) and TRBJ1-3; no clear D gene. The source material was peripheral blood. CDR3 DNA sequence: TGTGCCAGCAGCCCTCGGGGAGGGAGTGGCCGAAACACCATATATTTT. Protein sequence: CASSPRGGSGRNTIYF.